A single sample is the source of the 30 T cell receptor beta chains below, sequenced in a study of metastatic and nonmetastatic thyroid tumors. TCRdb re-clonotyped the PCR reads via MiXCR. The repertoire holds 15,000 or so clones, 25% to 30% seen once, with roughly 12% in the top ten. The entire patient cohort was treatment-naive prior to thyroid surgery. The sample consisted of adjacent normal tissue. Every receptor here comes from a female donor with papillary thyroid cancer or a benign thyroid nodule (not recorded which). Some clones in this sample may be carry-over from other donors' samples.

Written as DNA, the CDR3 is TGTGCCAGCAGCCGGACCGGCTACGAGCAGTACTTC. It translates to CASSRTGYEQYF. This chain joins TRBV3-1 and TRBJ2-7, with unresolved D. Germline CDR1 LGHDT, CDR2 YNNKEL (reference sequence). V was pared by 4 bases and J by 3 bases, with 7 bases between. This CDR3 is built from 12 residues.

At least ten counts were recorded for this clone. A single base separates this from a much larger clone, so it may be a read error. The V and J genes are TRBV18 and TRBJ1-1; tentatively, D is TRBD1 (5 bases). Germline lookup yields CDR1 KGHSH and CDR2 LQKENI. This CDR3 is 16 amino acids long. DNA for the CDR3: TGTGCCAGCTCACCGATGAGGGGAGAGGTGAACACTGAAGCTTGCTTT. Its protein is CASSPMRGEVNTEACF.

CDR3 region: CASSLVREQFF. In DNA form, the CDR3 reads TGTGCCAGCAGCTTAGTCCGGGAGCAGTTCTTC. V is TRBV11-3 and J is TRBJ2-1; no firm D call. CDR1 and CDR2 from the germline V gene are SGHNT and YENEEA. The CDR3 is 11 residues long. Trimming took 1 base from V and 10 from J, leaving 5 bases between them.

This chain joins TRBV10-2 and TRBJ2-1, with 14 bases fitting TRBD2. The CDR3 runs 18 residues. V lost 3 bases to trimming and J lost 4 bases; unmatched junction nucleotides: 8. Germline V gene sequence: CDR1 WSHSY, CDR2 SAAADI. The CDR3 DNA follows: TGCGCCAGCAGTGACCCAGGGACTAGCGGGGGTGAGTACAATGAGCAGTTCTTC. Encoded protein: CASSDPGTSGGEYNEQFF.

This clone has more than one count but fewer than ten. The chain links TRBV9 to TRBJ1-5, with no clear D. From germline, CDR1 is SGDLS and CDR2 YYNGEE. V gave up 0 bases and J gave up 4 bases, with 11 bases separating them. There are 15 residues in the CDR3. CDR3 protein: CASSVAYGWNQPQHF. In nucleotides, the CDR3 is TGTGCCAGCAGCGTAGCTTACGGGTGGAATCAGCCCCAGCATTTT.

Many counts were recorded for this clone. The rearrangement joins TRBV12-3 or TRBV12-4 to TRBJ2-1; 12 bases map to TRBD2. CDR3 length: 15 residues. After removal of 6 bases from V and 10 bases from J, the junction contained 10 bases not matched to a gene. CDR3 nucleotides: TGTGCCAGCAGCCCAATATCTAGCGGGAGGGAAGAGCAGTTCTTC. Amino acid sequence: CASSPISSGREEQFF.

This clone is categorized as large. Here the CDR3 reads CASSAWTGGNTEAFF. In DNA, the CDR3 is TGTGCCAGCAGTGCCTGGACAGGGGGGAACACTGAAGCTTTCTTT. This chain joins TRBV6-1 and TRBJ1-1; 10 positions match TRBD1. Trimming removed 4 bases from V and 1 base from J; junction bases left unmatched: 3. The CDR3 extends over 15 amino acids. CDR1 and CDR2 (germline): MNHNS, SASEGT.

The chain recombines TRBV6-5 with TRBJ1-1; 7 nucleotides line up with TRBD1. J lost 8 bases, V lost 4 bases, and 1 base had no gene match. The germline CDR1 and CDR2 sequences are MNHEY and SVGAGI. This CDR3 has 11 residues. The CDR3 region has the DNA TGTGCCAGCAGTTCGGACAGGGAAGCTTTCTTT. It is translated as CASSSDREAFF.

The chain couples TRBV6-1 to TRBJ1-6; D uncertain. In germline, CDR1 is MNHNS, CDR2 SASEGT. Trimming left V 3 bases short and J 4 bases short, with 7 bases between. The length of the CDR3 is 14 residues. Here the CDR3 reads CASSDWEYNSPLHF. Here the CDR3 DNA reads TGTGCCAGCAGTGATTGGGAATATAATTCACCCCTCCACTTT.

This clone is judged medium-sized. The rearrangement links TRBV7-9 to TRBJ2-1; D is perhaps TRBD1 (5 bases). The CDR3 has 13 amino acids. The germline V gene has CDR1 SEHNR and CDR2 FQNEAQ (reference sequence). V gave up 6 bases and J gave up 12 bases, with 18 bases separating them. CDR3 nucleotides: TGTGCCAGCAGTTCTGCAGGGTCGGTGTTGCAGTTCTTC. It is translated as CASSSAGSVLQFF.

This clone came up a few times. The CDR3 DNA sequence: TGTGCCAGCAGTCCCAGTTCGGGAGGAAGCTATGGCTACACCTTC. Its translation is CASSPSSGGSYGYTF. The rearrangement uses TRBV12-3 or TRBV12-4 and TRBJ1-2, with no clear D. The CDR3 spans 15 residues. V was pared by 5 bases and J by 4 bases, with 17 bases between.

This sequence joins TRBV7-2 and TRBJ2-1, with a possible D match to TRBD1 (5 bases). The CDR3 extends over 13 amino acids. V was pared by 5 bases and J by 3 bases, with 8 bases between. Germline CDR1 reads SGHTA; CDR2 reads FQGNSA. The CDR3 spells CASSGAVYNEQFF. The DNA for the CDR3 is TGTGCCAGCAGCGGGGCGGTCTACAATGAGCAGTTCTTC.

This clone was detected only a few times. This chain uses TRBV6-1 with TRBJ1-2, with 10 bases matching TRBD1. J gave up 4 bases and V 7 bases, and 6 bases lay outside the gene matches. The CDR3 is 14 residues long. The V gene's germline CDR1 is MNHNS and CDR2 SASEGT. The chain's CDR3 is CASTSTGGSYGYTF. The CDR3 region has the DNA TGTGCCAGCACCTCGACAGGGGGCTCCTATGGCTACACCTTC.

The chain has TRBV20-1 and TRBJ2-7, with D possibly being TRBD1 (6 bases). V dropped 5 bases and J dropped 7 bases, with 18 bases sitting between them. Germline V lookup: CDR1 DFQATT, CDR2 SNEGSKA (reference sequence). The CDR3 spans 13 residues. This CDR3 is CSAPRTAEEEQYF. CDR3 nucleotide sequence: TGCAGTGCTCCAAGGACAGCTGAAGAGGAGCAGTACTTC.

There are a few counts of this clone. This chain links TRBV6-2 or TRBV6-3 with TRBJ1-5, with D possibly TRBD1 on 5 matching bases. The germline gives CDR1 MNHEY, CDR2 SVGEGT. Trimming shortened V by 1 base and J by 7 bases, and 11 bases separated the two germline ends. The CDR3 has 14 residues. CDR3 in amino acids: CASSYFDSGQPQHF. Here the CDR3 DNA reads TGTGCCAGCAGTTACTTCGACAGTGGACAGCCCCAGCATTTT.

On this clone: No conserved phenylalanine or tryptophan ends this CDR3, so it is likely a read error. Because the CDR3's place on the DNA is in doubt, the DNA is left out and the CDR3 is given as listed by TCRdb. CDR3 amino acids: CASSYSTILGGLIV. This rearrangement joins TRBV6-6 to TRBJ1-1; the D segment call TRBD1 is taken from the table without a DNA check. The germline V gene has CDR1 MNHNY and CDR2 SVGAGI (reference sequence). With termini counted, the CDR3 has 14 amino acids.

V usage is TRBV5-1 and J usage is TRBJ2-7; 7 bases are a match to TRBD1. Germline lookup yields CDR1 SGHRS and CDR2 YFSETQ. V lost 4 bases to trimming and J lost 6 bases; unmatched junction nucleotides: 10. This CDR3 comprises 14 residues. The CDR3 region is CASSDGDSTAEQYF. For the CDR3, the DNA is TGCGCCAGCAGCGACGGGGACAGCACGGCCGAGCAGTACTTC. The full variable domain, with the rest looked up from reference TRBV5-1 and TRBJ2-7, is KAGVTQTPRYLIKTRGQQVTLSCSPISGHRSVSWYQQTPGQGLQFLFEYFSETQRNKGNFPGRFSGRQFSNSRSEMNVSTLELGDSALYLCASSDGDSTAEQYFGPGTRLTVT.

This clone was observed a few times. The gene calls are TRBV6-2 or TRBV6-3 and TRBJ2-6; TRBD1 is a possible D gene (5 bases). The germline V gene has CDR1 MNHEY and CDR2 SVGEGT. V was clipped by 6 bases and J by 0 bases, with 12 bases between them. There are 16 residues in the CDR3. CDR3 in amino acids: CASSTDSSSGANVLTF. Here the CDR3 DNA reads TGTGCCAGCAGCACAGACAGTAGCTCTGGGGCCAACGTCCTGACTTTC.

This clone was counted a few times. The V and J genes are TRBV11-2 and TRBJ2-1; D is possibly TRBD2 (5 bases). Germline V gene lookup returns CDR1 SGHAT and CDR2 FQNNGV. This CDR3 contains 17 residues. Trimming cost V 2 bases and J 5 bases, with 19 bases left between them. CDR3 DNA sequence: TGTGCCAGCAGCTTACGAGGTTTAGCGAGTGTCGACAATGAGCAGTTCTTC. The encoded protein is CASSLRGLASVDNEQFF.

This clone has just a few counts. This chain uses TRBV18 with TRBJ1-1; TRBD1 aligns across 7 bases. The V gene end was trimmed by 1 base and the J gene end by 0 bases; junction bases not matched to a gene: 8. CDR3 size: 17 residues. Germline-derived CDR1 and CDR2 are KGHSH and LQKENI. The CDR3 DNA follows: TGTGCCAGCTCACCACTCCCGACAGGGAAATTGAACACTGAAGCTTTCTTT. Its protein is CASSPLPTGKLNTEAFF. The variable domain in full, completed from reference TRBV18 and TRBJ1-1, reads NAGVMQNPRHLVRRRGQEARLRCSPMKGHSHVYWYRQLPEEGLKFMVYLQKENIIDESGMPKERFSAEFPKEGPSILRIQQVVRGDSAAYFCASSPLPTGKLNTEAFFGQGTRLTVV.

The CDR3 loop reads CASRAGLHYGYTF. The DNA of the CDR3 is TGTGCCAGTAGGGCAGGGCTACACTATGGCTACACCTTC. The V and J genes are TRBV19 and TRBJ1-2; the D gene is possibly TRBD1 (5 bases). Germline CDR1 LNHDA, CDR2 SQIVND (reference sequence). V lost 6 bases and J lost 3, with 11 bases in between. The CDR3 extends over 13 amino acids.

This clone was picked up a small number of times. V usage is TRBV19 and J usage is TRBJ1-1, with D uncertain. The germline V and J ends were trimmed by 3 bases and 5 bases, with 13 bases remaining between them. The CDR3 is 14 amino acids. Germline values: CDR1 LNHDA, CDR2 SQIVND (reference sequence). CDR3 DNA: TGTGCCAGTAGTATTGGGCAGGTGGGGACTGAAGCTTTCTTT. Protein product: CASSIGQVGTEAFF. Combining the CDR3 with reference TRBV19 and TRBJ1-1 gives the whole variable domain DGGITQSPKYLFRKEGQNVTLSCEQNLNHDAMYWYRQDPGQGLRLIYYSQIVNDFQKGDIAEGYSVSREKKESFPLTVTSAQKNPTAFYLCASSIGQVGTEAFFGQGTRLTVV.

At least ten counts were recorded for this clone. This sequence joins TRBV6-1 and TRBJ1-1; no definite D call. V was pared by 2 bases and J by 0 bases, with 7 bases between. The CDR3 totals 14 residues. From germline, CDR1 is MNHNS and CDR2 SASEGT. The CDR3 spells CASSEWILNTEAFF. The DNA for the CDR3 is TGTGCCAGCAGTGAATGGATATTGAACACTGAAGCTTTCTTT.

V usage is TRBV5-1 and J usage is TRBJ2-1, with 14 bases fitting TRBD2. CDR3 length equals 15 residues. The V gene end was trimmed by 5 bases and the J gene end by 5 bases; junction bases not matched to a gene: 3. The germline V gene encodes CDR1 SGHRS and CDR2 YFSETQ. The CDR3 sequence is CASSRLAGGNNEQFF. CDR3 nucleotide sequence: TGCGCCAGCAGTCGACTAGCGGGAGGGAACAATGAGCAGTTCTTC. The full variable domain, rest sourced from reference TRBV5-1 and TRBJ2-1, is KAGVTQTPRYLIKTRGQQVTLSCSPISGHRSVSWYQQTPGQGLQFLFEYFSETQRNKGNFPGRFSGRQFSNSRSEMNVSTLELGDSALYLCASSRLAGGNNEQFFGPGTRLTVL.

The CDR3 here is CASSLYRQLAGTNTGELFF. CDR3 bases: TGTGCCAGCAGCCTATACCGACAACTAGCGGGGACGAACACCGGGGAGCTGTTTTTT. The genes are TRBV11-2 and TRBJ2-2; 10 positions agree with TRBD2. The CDR3 runs 19 residues. The germline V gene has CDR1 SGHAT and CDR2 FQNNGV. The V segment lost 5 bases and the J segment 0 bases; nucleotides outside the gene matches: 12.

A single count supports this clone. CDR3 in amino acids: CASSQGLSYEQYF. CDR3 nucleotide sequence: TGTGCCAGCAGCCAGGGTCTTTCTTACGAGCAGTACTTC. The V gene is TRBV3-1, the J gene TRBJ2-7; D remains unclear. The CDR3 totals 13 residues. Trimming stripped 3 bases from V and 4 bases from J, with 10 bases between. Germline CDR1 is LGHDT and CDR2 is YNNKEL (reference sequence).

This clone was observed at least ten times. The chain carries TRBV11-3 and TRBJ2-3, with D perhaps TRBD1 or TRBD2 (6 bases each). Germline assignment: CDR1 SGHNT and CDR2 YENEEA. CDR3 length: 15 amino acids. V lost 5 bases and J lost 6, with 18 bases in between. CDR3 nucleotides: TGTGCCAGCAGCCCCAGACCATGGAGGGGGGATACGCAGTATTTT. Translated, it gives CASSPRPWRGDTQYF.

The rearrangement uses TRBV5-1 and TRBJ2-5; 9 bases fit TRBD1. This CDR3 has 15 residues. Unmatched junction bases numbered 2, after V lost 0 bases and J lost 2 bases. Germline assignment: CDR1 SGHRS and CDR2 YFSETQ. The CDR3 is CASSLGDRVQETQYF. The CDR3 coding sequence is TGCGCCAGCAGCTTGGGGGACAGGGTACAAGAGACCCAGTACTTC.

The chain couples TRBV27 to TRBJ2-2; 7 bases are a match to TRBD1. The CDR3 has 14 amino acids. Germline V gives CDR1 MNHEY, CDR2 SMNVEV (reference sequence). V trimming: 7 bases; J trimming: 2 bases; junction bases outside the gene matches: 4. In nucleotides, the CDR3 is TGTGCCAGCAAGGGGACAGATAACACCGGGGAGCTGTTTTTT. Translated: CASKGTDNTGELFF.

The table lists this clone with a few counts. The gene calls are TRBV12-3 or TRBV12-4 and TRBJ2-1, with 7 bases lining up with TRBD1. The J segment lost 9 bases and the V segment lost 7 bases, leaving 6 bases of the junction unmatched. CDR3 length: 12 amino acids. The CDR3 sequence is CASTRTGGEQFF. Written as DNA, the CDR3 is TGTGCCAGCACCCGGACAGGTGGTGAGCAGTTCTTC.